Presented here are 28 T cell receptor beta chains from one specimen sequenced in a study of graft-versus-host responses after intestinal transplantation. Profiling relied on immunoSEQ multiplex PCR, and the TCRdb table lists in-frame clones only, not all of them. Here the sample spans around 110,000 clones, about nine tenths being singletons. No cognate antigen is known for these TCRs. The material sequenced was unstimulated CD4+ T cells sorted from spleen or lymph node cells, taken before intestinal transplant. These receptors originate from a human donor who received an intestinal transplant.

The rearrangement joins TRBV2 to TRBJ2-7; D gene ambiguous. CDR3 length equals 11 residues. Germline assignment: CDR1 SNHLY and CDR2 FYNNEI. V was pared by 7 bases and J by 7 bases, with 11 bases between. CDR3 DNA: TGTGCCAGCACCGAATTCCGGGAGCAGTACTTC. It specifies CASTEFREQYF.

This clone was counted between two and nine times. V usage is TRBV30 and J usage is TRBJ1-2, with TRBD1 matching 7 bases. This CDR3 region has 11 residues. Germline V gene lookup returns CDR1 GTSNPN and CDR2 SVGIG (reference sequence). Germline trimming cut 4 bases from V and 8 bases from J; bases unmatched to any gene: 4. CDR3 loop: CAWTDRVGYTF. CDR3 nucleotides: TGTGCCTGGACTGACAGGGTGGGCTACACCTTC.

This clone was seen more than once but under ten times. This chain uses TRBV5-6 with TRBJ2-7; D is perhaps TRBD1 (5 bases). Germline V gene lookup returns CDR1 SGHDT and CDR2 YYEEEE. CDR3 length: 12 amino acids. V lost 1 base and J lost 3, with 5 bases in between. The CDR3 sequence: CASSLRGYEQYF. The CDR3 DNA sequence: TGTGCCAGCAGCTTGAGGGGCTACGAGCAGTACTTC.

J is TRBJ1-5 and V is TRBV19; 9 nucleotides agree with TRBD1. The CDR3 is 18 amino acids. Germline loops: CDR1 LNHDA, CDR2 SQIVND (reference sequence). J lost 0 bases, V lost 7 bases, and 13 bases had no gene match. CDR3 in DNA: TGTGCCAGTAAGTCGGCGACAGGGGGTCGGTATAGCAATCAGCCCCAGCATTTT. Amino acids: CASKSATGGRYSNQPQHF.

The rearrangement joins TRBV5-4 to TRBJ2-6; a weak D match, TRBD2 (6 bases). With 5 bases removed from V and 0 bases from J, the gap between germline ends came to 21 bases. CDR1 is SGHNT and CDR2 is YYREEE in the germline V gene (reference sequence). The length of the CDR3 is 19 residues. The chain's CDR3 is CASRPEGSGRPSGANVLTF. CDR3 sequence (DNA): TGTGCCAGCAGACCGGAGGGGTCGGGACGGCCCTCTGGGGCCAACGTCCTGACTTTC.

The V call is TRBV11-2, the J call TRBJ2-7, with D perhaps TRBD1 (6 bases). Germline lookup yields CDR1 SGHAT and CDR2 FQNNGV. Trimming took off 5 bases at V and 7 bases at J, with 18 bases between the two ends. The CDR3 totals 14 residues. CDR3 region: CASSAGVRVGEQYF. The CDR3 DNA reads as TGTGCCAGCAGCGCAGGGGTCAGGGTCGGGGAGCAGTACTTC.

The chain links TRBV18 to TRBJ2-3; 14 bases align to TRBD2. This CDR3 has 17 amino acids. Trimming removed 3 bases from V and 1 base from J; junction bases left unmatched: 3. Germline values: CDR1 KGHSH, CDR2 LQKENI. The CDR3 is CASSPLGLAGGTDTQYF. The CDR3 nucleotides read TGTGCCAGCTCACCCCTGGGACTAGCGGGAGGCACAGATACGCAGTATTTT. The entire variable domain, with the rest obtained from reference TRBV18 and TRBJ2-3, is as follows: NAGVMQNPRHLVRRRGQEARLRCSPMKGHSHVYWYRQLPEEGLKFMVYLQKENIIDESGMPKERFSAEFPKEGPSILRIQQVVRGDSAAYFCASSPLGLAGGTDTQYFGPGTRLTVL.

This chain uses TRBV7-3 with TRBJ2-6, with TRBD1 identical over 7 bases. V lost 3 bases to trimming and J lost 1 base; unmatched junction nucleotides: 9. The CDR3 contains 18 residues. Germline V gives CDR1 SGHTA, CDR2 FQGTGA. CDR3: CASSFGNRGLSGANVLTF. The CDR3 DNA follows: TGTGCCAGCAGCTTCGGTAACAGGGGTTTATCTGGGGCCAACGTCCTGACTTTC.

This clone was counted once. The CDR3 sequence: CASRESSGANVLTF. In nucleotides, the CDR3 is TGTGCCAGCAGGGAGAGCTCTGGGGCCAACGTCCTGACTTTC. The rearrangement links TRBV2 to TRBJ2-6; unclear D gene. Germline V gene lookup returns CDR1 SNHLY and CDR2 FYNNEI. The CDR3 extends over 14 amino acids. The V end lost 6 bases, the J end lost 0 bases, and 6 bases lay between the germline ends.

V is TRBV5-1 and J is TRBJ2-3, with D tentatively TRBD2 (6 bases). The CDR3 is made up of 15 amino acids. V lost 7 bases, J lost 2 bases, and 17 bases lay in between. Germline V gives CDR1 SGHRS, CDR2 YFSETQ. CDR3 in DNA: TGCGCCAGCGGGTCGGAGGGCGACGACACAGATACGCAGTATTTT. It yields the protein CASGSEGDDTDTQYF.

The chain has TRBV7-9 and TRBJ2-5; TRBD1 matches 7 bases. Germline values: CDR1 SEHNR, CDR2 FQNEAQ (reference sequence). CDR3 size: 15 residues. V gave up 4 bases and J gave up 3 bases; unmatched junction bases: 8. The CDR3: CASSSHQGVEETQYF. CDR3 DNA sequence: TGTGCCAGCAGCTCGCATCAGGGGGTTGAAGAGACCCAGTACTTC.

This chain's CDR3 is CASRGDRGHQPQHF. DNA of the CDR3: TGTGCCAGCAGGGGGGACAGGGGTCATCAGCCCCAGCATTTT. The chain has TRBV2 and TRBJ1-5; 10 nucleotides align to TRBD1. The germline V gene has CDR1 SNHLY and CDR2 FYNNEI. The CDR3 extends over 14 amino acids. The V and J ends lost 6 bases and 5 bases, in that order; junction bases with no gene match: 4.

The chain has TRBV5-1 and TRBJ1-1, with a weak D call TRBD1 (5 bases). This CDR3 has 13 residues. Looked up from germline, CDR1 is SGHRS and CDR2 is YFSETQ. Deletions cut 0 bases from V and 9 bases from J, with 12 bases between. CDR3 sequence: CASSLAGQGKAFF. CDR3 DNA: TGCGCCAGCAGCTTGGCCGGTCAGGGAAAAGCTTTCTTT.

This chain joins TRBV21-1 and TRBJ2-1; TRBD2, the D gene given by the table, was not confirmed from the DNA. TRBV21-1 is a pseudogene segment. The CDR3 contains 14 residues. The CDR3 DNA reads as TGTGCCAGCGTGGACGGGACTAGTGCTAGTGAGCAGTTCTTC. Translating gives CASVDGTSASEQFF.

The chain couples TRBV2 to TRBJ2-3; D ambiguous. CDR3 length: 14 amino acids. Germline V gene lookup returns CDR1 SNHLY and CDR2 FYNNEI. Trimming cost V 7 bases and J 0 bases, with 11 bases left between them. The CDR3, as DNA: TGTGCCAGCATCCTGGAGCCAAGCACAGATACGCAGTATTTT. Translation: CASILEPSTDTQYF.

The gene calls are TRBV5-1 and TRBJ2-3; D not resolved. The V and J ends lost 4 bases and 2 bases respectively, with 8 bases between them. CDR3 length equals 13 residues. Germline lookup yields CDR1 SGHRS and CDR2 YFSETQ. CDR3 DNA: TGCGCCAGCAGCCCAACAGTCACAGATACGCAGTATTTT. Its translation is CASSPTVTDTQYF.

This chain links TRBV28 with TRBJ1-6; 8 bases are shared with TRBD1. CDR1 and CDR2 (germline): MDHEN, SYDVKM. This CDR3 is built from 16 residues. The trim removed 2 bases at V and 7 bases at J, leaving 7 bases unmatched. CDR3 coding DNA: TGTGCCAGCAGTTTACTCTACAGGGGGTTGAATTCACCCCTCCACTTT. Residues: CASSLLYRGLNSPLHF. Drawing the rest from reference TRBV28 and TRBJ1-6, the complete variable domain is DVKVTQSSRYLVKRTGEKVFLECVQDMDHENMFWYRQDPGLGLRLIYFSYDVKMKEKGDIPEGYSVSREKKERFSLILESASTNQTSMYLCASSLLYRGLNSPLHFGNGTRLTVT.

This chain links TRBV11-2 with TRBJ1-2; D is perhaps TRBD1 (5 bases). From germline, CDR1 is SGHAT and CDR2 FQNNGV. The V end lost 7 bases, the J end lost 7 bases, and 16 bases lay between the germline ends. The CDR3 is 13 residues long. The chain's CDR3 is CASTPDRVGGYTF. The CDR3 DNA follows: TGTGCCAGCACCCCAGACAGAGTTGGTGGCTACACCTTC.

The J gene is TRBJ2-5, the V gene TRBV5-6, with TRBD2 matching 12 bases. TRBJ2-7 matches the DNA end more closely, so the J call is doubtful. Germline V gives CDR1 SGHDT, CDR2 YYEEEE. The CDR3 has 19 residues. The CDR3 protein is CASSLGEGLAGTSSYEQYF. The CDR3 region has the DNA TGTGCCAGCAGCTTGGGAGAGGGACTAGCGGGCACAAGCTCCTACGAGCAGTACTTC.

This clone was observed once. This chain links TRBV6-1 with TRBJ1-6; D unresolved. Trimming pared 7 bases from V and 5 bases from J, leaving 9 bases between. Germline CDR1 and CDR2: MNHNS and SASEGT. The CDR3 has 13 amino acids. The CDR3 region has the DNA TGTGCCAGCAAGCTTTTGAATAATTCACCCCTCCACTTT. Its protein product is CASKLLNNSPLHF.

The chain is built from TRBV5-1 and TRBJ1-3; D is possibly TRBD1 (5 bases). The germline V and J ends were trimmed by 5 bases and 3 bases, with 12 bases remaining between them. This CDR3 is built from 14 residues. Looked up from germline, CDR1 is SGHRS and CDR2 is YFSETQ. Here the CDR3 DNA reads TGCGCCAGCAGGATGGGGCCTTATGGAAACACCATATATTTT. As protein: CASRMGPYGNTIYF.

This chain uses TRBV30 with TRBJ2-3, with 9 bases identical to TRBD1. Looked up from germline, CDR1 is GTSNPN and CDR2 is SVGIG (reference sequence). The V gene end was trimmed by 2 bases and the J gene end by 0 bases; junction bases not matched to a gene: 6. CDR3 length: 16 residues. CDR3 DNA sequence: TGTGCCTGGAGTAATCAACAGGGGGCGAGCACAGATACGCAGTATTTT. Its protein product is CAWSNQQGASTDTQYF.

The chain has TRBV7-2 and TRBJ2-3, with 7 bases matching TRBD1. Germline CDR1 SGHTA, CDR2 FQGNSA. The CDR3 runs 15 residues. The V gene end was trimmed by 5 bases and the J gene end by 0 bases; junction bases not matched to a gene: 5. This CDR3 reads CASSRDRVSTDTQYF. In nucleotides, the CDR3 is TGTGCCAGCAGCCGCGACAGGGTCAGCACAGATACGCAGTATTTT. Combining the CDR3 with reference TRBV7-2 and TRBJ2-3 gives the whole variable domain GAGVSQSPSNKVTEKGKDVELRCDPISGHTALYWYRQSLGQGLEFLIYFQGNSAPDKSGLPSDRFSAERTGGSVSTLTIQRTQQEDSAVYLCASSRDRVSTDTQYFGPGTRLTVL.

The chain has TRBV4-2 and TRBJ2-1; 9 bases are a match to TRBD2. V dropped 4 bases and J dropped 2; count of bases not matched to a gene: 6. CDR3 length: 16 residues. The germline CDR1 and CDR2 sequences are LGHNA and YNFKEQ. CDR3 bases: TGTGCCAGCAGCCCACCTAGCGGGAACCCCTACAATGAGCAGTTCTTC. It yields the protein CASSPPSGNPYNEQFF.

This clone was counted only a few times. Other DNA sequences from this sample encode an identical CDR3 as well. This CDR3 is CAWSPGGSGNTIYF. DNA for the CDR3: TGTGCCTGGAGTCCCGGGGGCTCTGGAAACACCATATATTTT. This rearrangement joins TRBV30 to TRBJ1-3; tentative D call: TRBD1 (5 bases). V was cut by 2 bases and J by 0 bases, with 8 bases left in between. Germline V lookup: CDR1 GTSNPN, CDR2 SVGIG (reference sequence). The CDR3 spans 14 residues.

This clone appeared a few times. J is TRBJ1-3 and V is TRBV2, with D perhaps TRBD1 (6 bases). The CDR3 length is 17 residues. The germline V gene has CDR1 SNHLY and CDR2 FYNNEI. Trimming removed 7 bases from V and 1 base from J, with 20 bases in between. Here the CDR3 DNA reads TGTGCCAGCACCGTAGTGGACAGCATCCTTTCTGGAAACACCATATATTTT. It specifies CASTVVDSILSGNTIYF.

This clone appeared a few times. The V call is TRBV5-6, the J call TRBJ2-7; tentative D call: TRBD2 (6 bases). The CDR3 consists of 16 residues. CDR1 SGHDT and CDR2 YYEEEE come from the germline V gene. V lost 4 bases to trimming and J lost 4 bases, with 21 bases between them. The CDR3 DNA sequence: TGTGCCAGCAGCCCGAGGAGGGAACAGTTCAAGTACGAGCAGTACTTC. It encodes CASSPRREQFKYEQYF.

This rearrangement joins TRBV4-2 to TRBJ1-2; no firm D call. Trimming removed 0 bases at V and 3 bases at J, with 8 bases between. The germline V gene encodes CDR1 LGHNA and CDR2 YNFKEQ. There are 14 residues in the CDR3. The DNA of the CDR3 is TGTGCCAGCAGCCAAGATCTAAGTGACTATGGCTACACCTTC. Translated, it gives CASSQDLSDYGYTF.